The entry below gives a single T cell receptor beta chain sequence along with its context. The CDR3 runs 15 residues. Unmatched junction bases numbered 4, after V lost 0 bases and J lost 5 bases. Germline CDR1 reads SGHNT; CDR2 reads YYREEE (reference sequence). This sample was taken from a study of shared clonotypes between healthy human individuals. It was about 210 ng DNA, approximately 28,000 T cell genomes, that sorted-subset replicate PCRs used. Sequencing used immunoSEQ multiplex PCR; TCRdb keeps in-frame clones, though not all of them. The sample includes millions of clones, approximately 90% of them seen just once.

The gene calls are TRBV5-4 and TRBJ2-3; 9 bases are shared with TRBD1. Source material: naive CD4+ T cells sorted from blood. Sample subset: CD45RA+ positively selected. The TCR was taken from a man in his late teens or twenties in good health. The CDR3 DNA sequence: TGTGCCAGCAGCTTGGATGGGACAGGGATAGATACGCAGTATTTT. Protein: CASSLDGTGIDTQYF.